This is a list of T cell receptor beta chains from one sample in a study of cytomegalovirus exposure and HLA in healthy donors. TCRdb's copy holds only in-frame clones and misses some; the assay was immunoSEQ multiplex PCR. This table has fewer than 100,000 clones, about 75% appearing once. Sequencing was done on a sample of PBMCs. The receptors stem from a female donor in good health and CMV-seronegative. CDR3s include the opening cysteine and the closing phenylalanine or tryptophan. A D gene is named only where the DNA matches it firmly. For some rows the clone size is stated as once, few or many, or as a class when expanded; others skip it.

J gene,clone size,V gene,D gene,CDR3 DNA,CDR3 protein
TRBJ1-2,.,TRBV4-3,TRBD1,TGCGCCAGCAGCCATTTAGGGGGACAGCGTAACTATGGCTACACCTTC,CASSHLGGQRNYGYTF
TRBJ1-2,.,TRBV18,.,TGTGCCAGCTCACCTGGGGCCAGGGCTGTGAATGGCTACACCTTC,CASSPGARAVNGYTF
TRBJ2-7,.,TRBV5-1,.,TGCGCCAGCAGCTTGGAGGGGGCCTACGAGCAGTACTTC,CASSLEGAYEQYF
TRBJ2-1,.,TRBV19,TRBD2,TGTGCCAGTAGTATTAGCGGGGGGGCCGGTGAGCAGTTCTTC,CASSISGGAGEQFF
TRBJ2-1,.,TRBV11-3,TRBD2,TGTGCCAGCAGCTTAGATGGGGGGGGTAGCGGGGCGCCCAATGAGCAGTTCTTC,CASSLDGGGSGAPNEQFF
TRBJ1-2,.,TRBV7-2,.,TGTGCCAGCAGCTTAGTCGGTCAGGGTAATGGCTACACCTTC,CASSLVGQGNGYTF
TRBJ1-1,.,TRBV4-1,TRBD1,TGCGCCAGCAGCCAACTACTGAGGACAGGAGAGCCTAACACTGAAGCTTTCTTT,CASSQLLRTGEPNTEAFF
TRBJ2-3,.,TRBV6-1,TRBD2,TGTGCCAGCAGTCAGCGGGGGAGCACAGATACGCAGTATTTT,CASSQRGSTDTQYF
TRBJ2-3,few,TRBV6-6,TRBD1,TGTGCCAGCAGCCAGGACAGGGCAGCAGGCACAGATACGCAGTATTTT,CASSQDRAAGTDTQYF
TRBJ1-6,.,TRBV6-5,.,TGTGCCAGCAGTTGGGCAGGGAGGGATTCACCCCTCCACTTT,CASSWAGRDSPLHF
TRBJ2-3,.,TRBV5-4,TRBD2,TGTGCCAGCAGCTCTCGACTAGCGGGAGTGACAGATACGCAGTATTTT,CASSSRLAGVTDTQYF
TRBJ2-7,.,TRBV29-1,.,TGCAGCGTCTGGGGCGGCTACGAGCAGTACTTC,CSVWGGYEQYF
TRBJ1-1,.,TRBV19,.,TGTGCCAGTAGTATAGGTAGGACTTTTGAAGCTTTCTTT,CASSIGRTFEAFF
TRBJ2-3,.,TRBV21-1,.,TGTGCCAGCAGCAAAGATGAGGGGGGGACAGGGGACACTAGCACAGATACGCAGTATTTT,CASSKDEGGTGDTSTDTQYF
TRBJ1-4,.,TRBV2,.,TGTGCCAGCAGGTCTCGACAGACCATTAATGAAAAACTGTTTTTT,CASRSRQTINEKLFF
TRBJ2-2,few,TRBV15,TRBD1,TGTGCCACCAGCAGAGATCCACAGGGGGCGAACACCGGGGAGCTGTTTTTT,CATSRDPQGANTGELFF
TRBJ2-7,.,TRBV29-1,.,TGCAGCGTTGAGATTCGCCGGCCCTCCGGGGAGCAGTACTTC,CSVEIRRPSGEQYF
TRBJ2-1,.,TRBV5-6,.,TGTGCCAGCAGCTCCGTTATAAATGAGCAGTTCTTC,CASSSVINEQFF
TRBJ1-4,few,TRBV30,.,TGTGCCTGGATGGACAGAAATGAAAAACTGTTTTTT,CAWMDRNEKLFF
TRBJ1-2,.,TRBV28,.,TGTGCCAGCAGGGTTCAGGGAGGCCTTAACTATGGCTACACCTTC,CASRVQGGLNYGYTF
TRBJ2-2,.,TRBV5-4,TRBD1,TGTGCCAGCAGCCGGAGCGGGACAGGGGCCCCGGGGACCGGGGAGCTGTTTTTT,CASSRSGTGAPGTGELFF
TRBJ2-7,.,TRBV7-2,TRBD1,TGTGCCAGCAGCTTAACAGGGGGTTCCTACGAGCAGTACTTC,CASSLTGGSYEQYF
TRBJ2-1,.,TRBV5-1,TRBD2,TGCGCCAGCAGCCTGGGACTAGCGGTAAATGAGCAGTTCTTC,CASSLGLAVNEQFF
TRBJ2-2,once,TRBV5-6,.,TGTGCCAGCAGCTTGACCCAGCGGAGGGACACCGGGGAGCTGTTTTTT,CASSLTQRRDTGELFF
TRBJ2-1,.,TRBV6-1,TRBD2,TGTGCCAGCGGCCACGAAGCTAGCGGGGGTAATGAGCAGTTCTTC,CASGHEASGGNEQFF
TRBJ1-1,.,TRBV7-9,.,TGTGCCAGCAGCGGAGCCAGGACAGTGAACACTGAAGCTTTCTTT,CASSGARTVNTEAFF
TRBJ1-2,.,TRBV29-1,.,TGCAGCGTTGATGCGCGGGACTATGGCTACACCTTC,CSVDARDYGYTF
TRBJ1-3,.,TRBV6-5,.,TGTGCCAGCAGTTATTTCGGTGGAAACACCATATATTTT,CASSYFGGNTIYF
TRBJ2-5,.,TRBV5-1,TRBD2,TGCGCCAGCAGCGCACGGGGGGGCGAGCCCCAGTACTTC,CASSARGGEPQYF
TRBJ2-7,.,TRBV5-1,.,TGCGCCAGCAGCAAAAGGGGGCTTGGAGCAGGGGGGCACGAGCAGTACTTC,CASSKRGLGAGGHEQYF
TRBJ2-7,.,TRBV19,.,TGTGCCAGTAGTCAAGACAGGGAGGTTAGGGAGCAGTACTTC,CASSQDREVREQYF
TRBJ2-7,.,TRBV27,.,TGTGCCAGCAGCGGCAGGTCCTACGAGCAGTACTTC,CASSGRSYEQYF
TRBJ1-1,.,TRBV15,.,TGTGCCACCAGCCGAAAACAAGACACTGAAGCTTTCTTT,CATSRKQDTEAFF
TRBJ1-5,.,TRBV30,TRBD1,TGTGCCTGTGATGGGACAGGCAATCAGCCCCAGCATTTT,CACDGTGNQPQHF
TRBJ2-2,medium-sized,TRBV6-4,TRBD1,TGTGCCAGCCAGCCGGGACAGGGTGCCGGGGAGCTGTTTTTT,CASQPGQGAGELFF
TRBJ1-2,.,TRBV7-8,TRBD1,TGTGCCAGCAGCAAAGGACAGGGCAGCTATGGCTACACCTTC,CASSKGQGSYGYTF
TRBJ2-6,.,TRBV7-3,.,TGTGCCAGCAGCACGACCGGGCCCCCTCAGGGCGTCCTGACTTTC,CASSTTGPPQGVLTF
TRBJ2-1,.,TRBV19,.,TGTGCCACCCAACTAAGCTCCTACAATGAGCAGTTCTTC,CATQLSSYNEQFF
TRBJ2-7,.,TRBV7-8,TRBD2,TGTGCCAGCAGCCCGTCAGCGGGGAGCTCCTACGAGCAGTACTTC,CASSPSAGSSYEQYF
TRBJ2-7,.,TRBV5-4,.,TGTGCCAGCAGCCTCGACAACTACGAGCAGTACTTC,CASSLDNYEQYF
TRBJ1-5,once,TRBV6-5,.,TGTGCCAGCAGTTATCACAGGGACGAACAGCCCCAGCATTTT,CASSYHRDEQPQHF
TRBJ1-1,few,TRBV5-4,TRBD1,TGTGCCAGCAGGACACAGGGGAGCAACACTGAAGCTTTCTTT,CASRTQGSNTEAFF
TRBJ2-3,.,TRBV27,TRBD2,TGTGCCAGCAGTTTATACGCGGGGGGTACAGATACGCAGTATTTT,CASSLYAGGTDTQYF
TRBJ2-7,.,TRBV11-2,TRBD2,TGTGCCAGCAGCTTGGAACTAGCGGGCTACGAGCAGTACTTC,CASSLELAGYEQYF
TRBJ2-6,.,TRBV7-2,TRBD1,TGTGCCAGCAGCTCGACAGGGGGCTCTGGGGCCAACGTCCTGACTTTC,CASSSTGGSGANVLTF
TRBJ1-3,.,TRBV18,.,TGTGCCAGCTCACCACCGTCCAGCTCTGGAAACACCATATATTTT,CASSPPSSSGNTIYF
TRBJ1-1,.,TRBV6-6,.,TGTGCCAGCAGTTACCCCTTACAAAGTGAAGCTTTCTTT,CASSYPLQSEAFF
TRBJ1-1,.,TRBV18,.,TGTGCCAGCTCACCACTAAGATCGGACTTGAACACTGAAGCTTTCTTT,CASSPLRSDLNTEAFF
TRBJ2-5,.,TRBV4-3,.,TGCGCCAGCAGTTCTCACAGGGACGGGACCCAGTACTTC,CASSSHRDGTQYF
TRBJ2-2,.,TRBV5-1,.,TGCGCCAGCAGCTTACAGTCCTTGGAGAACACCGGGGAGCTGTTTTTT,CASSLQSLENTGELFF
TRBJ2-7,once,TRBV28,TRBD1,TGTGCCAGCAGTTTAGTAGGGGACAGTTACGAGCAGTACTTC,CASSLVGDSYEQYF
TRBJ1-1,once,TRBV7-2,.,TGTGCCAGCAGCCCAAGGACAAGGGGCGAAGCTTTCTTT,CASSPRTRGEAFF
TRBJ1-1,once,TRBV10-3,TRBD1,TGTGCCATCAGTGGGACAGGGCCGAACACTGAAGCTTTCTTT,CAISGTGPNTEAFF
TRBJ1-5,.,TRBV7-2,TRBD1,TGTGCCAGCAGCCCCAGACAGGGGGGTCAGCCCCAGCATTTT,CASSPRQGGQPQHF
TRBJ2-1,.,TRBV7-9,.,TGTGCCAGCAGCTCTCCAACTAGCAATGAGCAGTTCTTC,CASSSPTSNEQFF
TRBJ1-1,.,TRBV6-4,.,TGTGCCAGCAGTGACGACCGGAGCACTGAAGCTTTCTTT,CASSDDRSTEAFF
TRBJ2-2,.,TRBV15,.,TGTGCCACCAGCAGAGTAGGCAGGGAAGACACCGGGGAGCTGTTTTTT,CATSRVGREDTGELFF